This TCR beta chain derives from a study of Ad26.COV2.S vaccination and SARS-CoV-2 variants. Study summary: Administration of Ad26.COV2.S was intramuscular, either once or twice 56 days apart.

Broader study findings: Substantial post-vaccination breadth of spike-specific CD8+ and CD4+ T cell responses was reported.

The CDR3 sequence is 15 residues long. Trimming took off 2 bases at V and 7 bases at J, with 13 bases between the two ends. From germline, CDR1 is SGHRS and CDR2 YFSETQ. The protocol was immunoSEQ multiplex PCR, while the TCRdb copy is restricted to in-frame clones and leaves out a portion. The sample yields hundreds of thousands of clones, 89% seen once. Notes on this clone: Its antigen is not identified.

The treatment is: some 19 received Ad26.COV2.S at low or high dose, single or two shots; roughly five received placebo; per-sample allocation not given. At day 63 after the first vaccine or placebo injection, samples were drawn. A Boston donor was an adult aged 18-55 years. This chain links TRBV5-1 with TRBJ1-6; TRBD1 is a possible D gene (5 bases). This TCR was sampled from a person aged 18 to 65 who received the Ad26.COV2.S COVID-19 vaccine or a placebo. Sequenced here: peripheral blood, sampled in a trial of Ad26.COV2.S vaccine versus placebo. The CDR3 DNA is TGCGCCAGCAGCTTAGGGGTCGCGGGGAATTCACCCCTCCACTTT. Translated: CASSLGVAGNSPLHF.